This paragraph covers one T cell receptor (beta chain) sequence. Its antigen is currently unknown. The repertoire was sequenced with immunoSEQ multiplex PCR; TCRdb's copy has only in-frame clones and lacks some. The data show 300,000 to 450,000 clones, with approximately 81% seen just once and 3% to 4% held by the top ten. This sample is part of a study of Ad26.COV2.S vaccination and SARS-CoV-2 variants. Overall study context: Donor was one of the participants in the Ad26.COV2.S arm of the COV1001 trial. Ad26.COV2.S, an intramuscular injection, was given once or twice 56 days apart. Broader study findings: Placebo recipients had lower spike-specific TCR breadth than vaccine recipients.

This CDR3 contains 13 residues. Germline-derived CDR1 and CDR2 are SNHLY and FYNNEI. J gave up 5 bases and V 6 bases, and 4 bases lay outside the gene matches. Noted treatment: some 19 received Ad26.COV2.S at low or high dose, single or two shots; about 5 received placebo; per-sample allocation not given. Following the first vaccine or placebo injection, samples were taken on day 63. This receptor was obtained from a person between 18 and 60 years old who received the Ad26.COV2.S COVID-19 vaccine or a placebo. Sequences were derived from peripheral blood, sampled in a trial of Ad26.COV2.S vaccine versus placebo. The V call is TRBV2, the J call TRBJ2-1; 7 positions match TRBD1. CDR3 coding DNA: TGTGCCAGCAGCCGAGACAGGGACAATGAGCAGTTCTTC. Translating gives CASSRDRDNEQFF.